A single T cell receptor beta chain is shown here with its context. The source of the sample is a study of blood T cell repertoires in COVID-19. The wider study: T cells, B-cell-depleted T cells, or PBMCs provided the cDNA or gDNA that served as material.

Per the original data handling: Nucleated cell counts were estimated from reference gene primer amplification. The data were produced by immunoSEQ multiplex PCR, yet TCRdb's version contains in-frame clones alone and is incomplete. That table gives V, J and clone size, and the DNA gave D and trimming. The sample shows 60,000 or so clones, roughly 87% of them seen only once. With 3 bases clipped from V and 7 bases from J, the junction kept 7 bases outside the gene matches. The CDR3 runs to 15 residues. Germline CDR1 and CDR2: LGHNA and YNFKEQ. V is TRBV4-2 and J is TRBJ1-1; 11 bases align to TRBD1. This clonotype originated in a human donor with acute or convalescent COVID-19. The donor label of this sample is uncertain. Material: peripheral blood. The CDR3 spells CASSQGQGGINEAFF. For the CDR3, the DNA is TGTGCCAGCAGCCAGGGACAGGGGGGAATAAATGAAGCTTTCTTT.